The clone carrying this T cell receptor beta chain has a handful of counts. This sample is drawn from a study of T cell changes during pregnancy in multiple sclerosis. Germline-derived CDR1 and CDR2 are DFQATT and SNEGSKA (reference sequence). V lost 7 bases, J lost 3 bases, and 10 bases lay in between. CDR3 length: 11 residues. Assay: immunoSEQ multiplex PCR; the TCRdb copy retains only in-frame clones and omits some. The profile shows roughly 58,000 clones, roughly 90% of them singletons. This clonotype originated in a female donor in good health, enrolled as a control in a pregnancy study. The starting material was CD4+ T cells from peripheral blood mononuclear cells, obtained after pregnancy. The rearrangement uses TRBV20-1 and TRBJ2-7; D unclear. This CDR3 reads CSVLGHYEQYF. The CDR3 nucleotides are TGCAGTGTGCTAGGTCACTACGAGCAGTACTTC.